This T cell receptor (beta chain) emerged from a study of CD8+CD57+ T cells in acquired aplastic anemia (dated by TCRdb to between 2018 and 2020). Regarding the research as a whole: DNA extracted from sorted CD4+ and CD8+ cells had a mean of about 3.2 ug, with a range of about 0.18 to 27.4 ug. A CD8+CD57+ expansion meant a frequency higher than the mean frequency seen in healthy subjects.

Flow cytometry had shown CD8+CD57+ cell expansion in the patients selected for sequencing. All patients had severe acquired aplastic anemia diagnosed by International Study of Aplastic Anemia and Agranulocytosis and Camitta criteria. At the time blood was sampled, none of the patients had received any therapy. TCR repertoires of sorted CD4+ and CD8+ blood T cells from severe aplastic anemia patients and healthy subjects were deep-sequenced in the study. Patients were enrolled in the USA under clinicaltrials.gov protocols 00001620, 01623167, 00001397, 00071045, 00081523 and 00961064. Ficoll-Paque density gradient centrifugation was used to isolate peripheral blood mononuclear cells. CD4+ and CD8+ T cells were sorted by FACS or magnetic beads before DNA extraction. On this clonotype itself: Its antigen has not been determined. It has no much larger one-base neighbor in the sample; base qualities were not kept.

Trimming accounts for 5 bases at V and 5 bases at J, while the number of junction bases matched to no gene is 1. Including cysteine and phenylalanine, the CDR3 has 13 amino acids. The kept DNA is CDR3 alone, 39 bases in frame from the first base. Looking up the germline V gene (reference sequence) yields CDR1 SEHNR and CDR2 FQNEAQ. Results and caveats for the whole study, not just this receptor: No significant difference in CD8+ Simpson's diversity was found between patients and healthy controls (P=0.060). Around 27 CD8+ CDR3 sequences were found in both patients and controls but appeared to be highly expressed in patients and within the immunodominant clones of the patients.

Genomic DNA served as template for TCR beta VDJ combination and CDR3 sequence profiling. An Illumina HiSeq 2000 was used for TCR repertoire sequencing. Under the source paper's analysis protocol: Repertoires were assessed using TRBV/TRBJ rearrangement plots, CDR3 size and DJ length profiles, and Simpson's diversity index. The most abundant DNA sequence in the deep sequencing data was defined as the immunodominant clone. CDR3 amino acid sequences were screened for sharing across subjects and were compared with published repertoires and the VDJdb database. TCRdb redid the processing of the public reads, applying fastp at Q25 and MiXCR, and retained in-frame beta chains. When rows share a CDR3 protein, they turn into one entry using the most common DNA and genes. TCRdb's processing, not the authors', yielded these V and J calls. In this sample the table shows around 210,000 distinct CDR3 sequences, 65% of which occur a single time. In total, the top ten clones hold 58% of the sample.

The V and J segments used are TRBV7-9 and TRBJ2-5, with 11 bases in between that match TRBD1. The clonotype was recovered from a human donor with aplastic anemia. The sequenced sample consisted of sorted CD4+, CD8+, or CD8+CD57+ T cells (not recorded which) from PBMCs. The DNA is as follows: TGTGCCAGCAGCGGGACAGGGGGGGAGACCCAGTACTTC. The encoded protein is CASSGTGGETQYF. When the CDR3 is completed using the reference TRBV7-9 and TRBJ2-5 genes on either side, the full variable domain is DTGVSQNPRHKITKRGQNVTFRCDPISEHNRLYWYRQTLGQGPEFLTYFQNEAQLEKSRLLSDRFSAERPKGSFSTLEIQRTEQGDSAMYLCASSGTGGETQYFGPGTRLLVL.